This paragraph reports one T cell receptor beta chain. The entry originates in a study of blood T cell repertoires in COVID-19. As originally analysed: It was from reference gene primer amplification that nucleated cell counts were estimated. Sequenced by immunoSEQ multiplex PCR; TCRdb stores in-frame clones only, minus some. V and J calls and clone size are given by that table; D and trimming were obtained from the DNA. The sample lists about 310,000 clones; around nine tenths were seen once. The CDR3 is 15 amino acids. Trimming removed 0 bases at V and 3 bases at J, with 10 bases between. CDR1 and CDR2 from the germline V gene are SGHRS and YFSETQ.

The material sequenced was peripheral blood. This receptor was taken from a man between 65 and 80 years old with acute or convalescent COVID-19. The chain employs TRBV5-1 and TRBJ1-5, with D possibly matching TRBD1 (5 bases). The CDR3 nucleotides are TGCGCCAGCAGCTTGGGGGGGGGAACCAATCAGCCCCAGCATTTT. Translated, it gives CASSLGGGTNQPQHF.